This T cell receptor (beta chain) originates from a study of T cell clones after liver transplantation. About the study: Standard immunosuppression, with no induction, continued until 12-24 months after transplant.

Concerning this clone: What it binds is not known.

TCRdb keeps only in-frame clones here, not all; method: immunoSEQ multiplex PCR. The sample holds roughly 80,000 clones, around four fifths seen once. Unstimulated PBMCs were sorted into CD3+CD4+ and CD3+CD8+ populations. Points from the study as a whole: In most of the 8 subjects, circulating graft-donor-reactive CD4 TCRbeta sequences fell significantly after transplant.

The source was CD4+ T cells from blood, collected at the 22-month timepoint. This clonotype was obtained from a human patient who received a liver transplant. Among the T cells, some may be from the graft donor.

CDR3 DNA: TGTGCCACCAGCAGAGATTGGAAGCGCGGGAGCTACGAGCAGTACTTC. Translated: CATSRDWKRGSYEQYF. J is TRBJ2-7 and V is TRBV15; 7 nucleotides line up with TRBD2. The ends lost 0 bases at V and 3 bases at J; junction bases unmatched: 8. The CDR3 contains 16 residues. Germline CDR1 and CDR2: LNHNV and YYDKDF (reference sequence).